Listed below are T cell receptor beta chains from one sample, sequenced in a study of blood T cell repertoires in COVID-19. Produced via immunoSEQ multiplex PCR; TCRdb's table is partial and in-frame only. Among just over 90,000 clones listed, about 80% were seen once. The specimen was peripheral blood. All receptors come from an older man with acute or convalescent COVID-19. Each CDR3 is given with its conserved first and last residue. The D gene is left open where the match is weak. Expanded clones are given a class, and other clones once, few, many or no size at all.

j_call clone_size v_call d_call cdr3_nt cdr3_aa
TRBJ1-1 . TRBV28 . TGTGCCAGCAGTCCCGGGGATTTGAGGACTGAAGCTTTCTTT CASSPGDLRTEAFF
TRBJ1-2 few TRBV6-5 . TGTGCCAGCAGGACTACGAGGGAGGGACCTATATCCTTC CASRTTREGPISF
TRBJ1-1 few TRBV6-5 TRBD1 TGTGCCAGCAACAGGGGCCTGAACACTGAAGCTTTCTTT CASNRGLNTEAFF
TRBJ1-1 many TRBV30 . TGTGCCTGGAGCGGGACACTGAACACTGAAGCTTTCTTT CAWSGTLNTEAFF
TRBJ2-5 . TRBV7-2 . TGTGCCAGCAGCTTAGCAGGCAGGGGAGAGACCCAGTACTTC CASSLAGRGETQYF
TRBJ2-3 . TRBV5-8 . TGTGCCAGCAGCTCAGGACTAACCGGTCAGAAAGATACGCAGTATTTT CASSSGLTGQKDTQYF
TRBJ1-1 few TRBV5-1 . TGCGCCAGCTCCGTCAACTCCGTGAACACTGAAGCTTTCTTT CASSVNSVNTEAFF
TRBJ2-2 few TRBV10-3 . TGTGCCATCAGTGAAGCCACTAGTACCGGGGAGCTGTTTTTT CAISEATSTGELFF
TRBJ2-1 once TRBV18 . TGTGCCAGCTCACTTCGGGACAACCCACCGGGGAATGAGCAGTTCTTC CASSLRDNPPGNEQFF
TRBJ1-1 . TRBV7-9 . TGTGCCAGCAGCTTTCAGGGGAGGAACACTGAAGCTTTCTTT CASSFQGRNTEAFF
TRBJ2-2 once TRBV5-1 . TGCGCCAGCAGCTTGGGAGGATCGAACACCGGGGAGCTGTTTTTT CASSLGGSNTGELFF
TRBJ2-7 . TRBV5-1 . TGCGCCAGCAGCTTCGGGATTTCCTACGAGCAGTACTTC CASSFGISYEQYF
TRBJ1-2 few TRBV7-3 TRBD1 TGTGCCAGCAGCTCACAGGGGCTGGCTGGCTACACCTTC CASSSQGLAGYTF
TRBJ2-6 . TRBV30 TRBD1 TGTGCCTGGAGTACAACAGGGGATAGGGCCAACGTCCTGACTTTC CAWSTTGDRANVLTF
TRBJ1-1 . TRBV5-1 TRBD1 TGCGCCAGCAGCTTGGCGTGGGACAGGGAAACTGAAGCTTTCTTT CASSLAWDRETEAFF
TRBJ1-5 . TRBV7-2 TRBD1 TGTGCCAGCAGCCCGGACAGGTTCCCCAATCAGCCCCAGCATTTT CASSPDRFPNQPQHF
TRBJ1-2 . TRBV5-6 . TGTGCCAGCAGCATGAGACTTTCGGAAGGCTACACCTTC CASSMRLSEGYTF
TRBJ2-1 . TRBV11-3 TRBD2 TGTGCCAGCAGCCGGGGGGTCAGCTCCTACAATGAGCAGTTCTTC CASSRGVSSYNEQFF
TRBJ1-4 . TRBV13 TRBD1 TGTGCCAGCAGCTTAACGGGACAGTCTAATGAAAAACTGTTTTTT CASSLTGQSNEKLFF
TRBJ2-6 . TRBV5-6 . TGTGCCAGCAGCCCCCAAGGGGCGCTCGGGGCCAACGTCCTGACTTTC CASSPQGALGANVLTF
TRBJ2-6 . TRBV13 TRBD1 TGTGCCAGCAGCTTCCACGACAGGGCGCGGTCTGGGGCCAACGTCCTGACTTTC CASSFHDRARSGANVLTF
TRBJ1-1 . TRBV19 TRBD1 TGTGCCAGTAGTGGAGACAGGGCTTCGGGAGCTTTCTTT CASSGDRASGAFF
TRBJ2-1 . TRBV6-5 TRBD2 TGTGCCAGCAGTTACTGGCGGGAGGAGTTCTTC CASSYWREEFF
TRBJ2-2 . TRBV11-3 . TGTGCCAGCAGCTTACGACGGGAGTCCGGGGAGCTGTTTTTT CASSLRRESGELFF
TRBJ1-5 . TRBV2 . TGTGCCAGCAGTTTTGGGGGGTCGGGACGGACGATGCGAGCCCAGCATTTT CASSFGGSGRTMRAQHF
TRBJ2-7 . TRBV3-1/TRBV3-2 . TGTGCCAGCAGCCCTCAGGTCCTCGCCGCCTACGAGCAGTACTTC CASSPQVLAAYEQYF
TRBJ2-3 . TRBV5-6 TRBD1 TGTGCCAGCAGACGGACAGGGACGGCAGATACGCAGTATTTT CASRRTGTADTQYF